This T cell receptor (beta chain) was profiled in a study of STAT3 mutations in large granular lymphocyte leukemia. Produced via immunoSEQ multiplex PCR; TCRdb's table is partial and in-frame only. Found here are 5,500 to 6,000 clones, approximately 88% of them singletons; the top ten hold over 15%. The CDR3 extends over 13 amino acids. V lost 0 bases, J lost 0 bases, and 5 bases lay in between. Per germline, CDR1 GTSNPN and CDR2 SVGIG (reference sequence). Study-level findings and limits: Every T-LGLL patient had at least one immunodominant TCRbeta clonotype.

Comments on this clone: The antigen remains unidentified.

The TCR sequence derives from a human donor with T large granular lymphocyte leukemia. Some clones in this sample may be carry-over from other donors' samples. The sample taken for sequencing was PBMCs. The rearrangement uses TRBV30 and TRBJ1-1; no reliable D call. CDR3 in DNA: TGTGCCTGGAGTGTCGCAGTGAACACTGAAGCTTTCTTT. Amino acid sequence: CAWSVAVNTEAFF.